The 16 T cell receptor beta chains reported below all come from one sample, sequenced in a study of OX40 agonist ivuxolimab in advanced cancers. The table came from immunoSEQ multiplex PCR; TCRdb's copy has only in-frame clones and leaves some out. The sample yields 30,000 to 45,000 clones, more than 60% seen once. This specimen consisted of CD4+ or CD8+ T cells sorted from blood, obtained in a trial of the OX40 agonist ivuxolimab. Receptor source: an adult with an advanced solid tumor such as melanoma, head and neck, liver or kidney cancer.

This clone was detected only once. Its ends do not fully match the called genes, so a read error is possible. This chain connects TRBV28 to TRBJ2-7; 7 nucleotides align to TRBD1. The CDR3 extends over 11 amino acids. Germline CDR1 reads MDHEN; CDR2 reads SYDVKM. CDR3 sequence (DNA): TGTGCCAGCAGTTTATTCGGGACAGCAAGCTTC. Translation: CASSLFGTASF.

CDR3 in DNA: TGTGCCAGCAACCCACAGGGGGCTAACTATGGCTACACCTTC. It translates to CASNPQGANYGYTF. The chain is built from TRBV6-5 and TRBJ1-2, with 8 bases fitting TRBD1. The germline CDR1 and CDR2 sequences are MNHEY and SVGAGI. V dropped 7 bases and J dropped 0; count of bases not matched to a gene: 4. The CDR3 covers 14 residues.

This clone was seen a few times. The CDR3 DNA is TGTGCCAGCAGGGGGGTCGGGATCTACGAGCAGTACTTC. As protein: CASRGVGIYEQYF. V and J are TRBV7-9 and TRBJ2-7; D tentatively fits TRBD1 or TRBD2 (5 bases each). Germline V lookup: CDR1 SEHNR, CDR2 FQNEAQ (reference sequence). The CDR3 loop spans 13 amino acids. Trimming removed 6 bases from V and 3 bases from J, with 12 bases in between. Filled out from reference TRBV7-9 and TRBJ2-7, the complete variable domain reads DTGVSQNPRHKITKRGQNVTFRCDPISEHNRLYWYRQTLGQGPEFLTYFQNEAQLEKSRLLSDRFSAERPKGSFSTLEIQRTEQGDSAMYLCASRGVGIYEQYFGPGTRLTVT.

Notes on this clone: Sequence at one end of the junction differs from germline and may be a read error. This sequence joins TRBV29-1 and TRBJ1-2, with 11 nucleotides matching TRBD1. CDR1 is SQVTM, CDR2 ANQGSEA, per germline. This CDR3 has 14 amino acids. The CDR3 is CSAESGTGGYGYTF. CDR3 nucleotides: TGCAGCGCTGAAAGCGGGACAGGGGGCTATGGCTACACCTTC. Combining the CDR3 with reference TRBV29-1 and TRBJ1-2 gives the whole variable domain SAVISQKPSRDICQRGTSLTIQCQVDSQVTMMFWYRQQPGQSLTLIATANQGSEATYESGFVIDKFPISRPNLTFSTLTVSNMSPEDSSIYLCSAESGTGGYGYTFGSGTRLTVV.

The chain carries TRBV9 and TRBJ1-1, with D hard to call. The CDR3 extends over 14 amino acids. Germline assignment: CDR1 SGDLS and CDR2 YYNGEE. V gave up 2 bases and J gave up 3 bases, with 11 bases separating them. The CDR3, as DNA: TGTGCCAGCAGCGTGGGAAGCAAGGACACTGAAGCTTTCTTT. Translation: CASSVGSKDTEAFF.

A few counts support this clone. The chain employs TRBV19 and TRBJ2-3, with 10 bases fitting TRBD1. The CDR3 sequence is 14 residues long. Trimming took 6 bases from V and 5 from J; bases not matched to a gene: 5. Germline V gives CDR1 LNHDA, CDR2 SQIVND (reference sequence). In DNA form, the CDR3 reads TGTGCCAGTAGAGACAGGGGGCGCGTAGATACGCAGTATTTT. It yields the protein CASRDRGRVDTQYF.

V gene TRBV19 combines with J gene TRBJ2-2, with a weak D call TRBD1 (6 bases). The V end lost 7 bases, the J end lost 1 base, and 10 bases lay between the germline ends. Germline-derived CDR1 and CDR2 are LNHDA and SQIVND (reference sequence). There are 14 residues in the CDR3. CDR3: CASTSTGNTGELFF. CDR3 DNA sequence: TGTGCCAGTACATCGACAGGGAACACCGGGGAGCTGTTTTTT.

This clone is judged medium-sized. This chain uses TRBV5-1 with TRBJ1-1; D is perhaps TRBD1 (6 bases). Trimming left V 2 bases short and J 4 bases short, with 9 bases between. The CDR3 runs 13 residues. The germline CDR1 and CDR2 sequences are SGHRS and YFSETQ. The CDR3, as DNA: TGCGCCAGCAGCTTCTTAGGGGGCACTGAAGCTTTCTTT. Amino acids: CASSFLGGTEAFF. The variable domain in full, completed from reference TRBV5-1 and TRBJ1-1, reads KAGVTQTPRYLIKTRGQQVTLSCSPISGHRSVSWYQQTPGQGLQFLFEYFSETQRNKGNFPGRFSGRQFSNSRSEMNVSTLELGDSALYLCASSFLGGTEAFFGQGTRLTVV.

A remark on this clone: One junction end disagrees with the germline gene, perhaps due to a read error. This sample also contains other DNA sequences that code for the same CDR3. This chain links TRBV7-9 with TRBJ1-2, with D maybe TRBD1 (5 bases). Germline CDR1 SEHNR, CDR2 FQNEAQ (reference sequence). The CDR3 length is 13 residues. Written as DNA, the CDR3 is TGCGCCAGCAGCTCTTGGGGGGACTATGGCTACACCTTC. It specifies CASSSWGDYGYTF.

The rearrangement links TRBV11-3 to TRBJ2-6; 7 bases agree with TRBD1. The V gene end was trimmed by 3 bases and the J gene end by 2 bases; junction bases not matched to a gene: 4. Germline CDR1 and CDR2: SGHNT and YENEEA. CDR3 length equals 16 residues. The CDR3 DNA follows: TGTGCCAGCAGCTTTCGGACAGGCCCTGGGGCCAACGTCCTGACTTTC. Translating it yields CASSFRTGPGANVLTF. Drawing the rest from reference TRBV11-3 and TRBJ2-6, the complete variable domain is EAGVVQSPRYKIIEKKQPVAFWCNPISGHNTLYWYLQNLGQGPELLIRYENEEAVDDSQLPKDRFSAERLKGVDSTLKIQPAELGDSAVYLCASSFRTGPGANVLTFGAGSRLTVL.

CDR3 in DNA: TGTGCCAGCAGCTTGGCGGGCAGGGCCTACGAGCAGTACTTC. Translating it yields CASSLAGRAYEQYF. The chain is built from TRBV5-4 and TRBJ2-7; TRBD1 is a possible D gene (5 bases). Germline CDR1 and CDR2: SGHNT and YYREEE (reference sequence). The CDR3 totals 14 residues. Trimming stripped 0 bases from V and 2 bases from J, with 9 bases between.

This clone came up a few times. The chain carries TRBV9 and TRBJ1-6, with no clear D. Trimming took 0 bases from V and 7 from J, leaving 11 bases between them. The CDR3 is 15 residues long. The germline V gene encodes CDR1 SGDLS and CDR2 YYNGEE. In DNA form, the CDR3 reads TGTGCCAGCAGCGTAGTGGGCAGTAGCAATTCACCCCTCCACTTT. Translated: CASSVVGSSNSPLHF.

This clone was found a few times. The chain is built from TRBV5-1 and TRBJ2-7; 7 positions agree with TRBD1. V shed 4 bases and J 4 bases; nucleotides not matched to a gene: 8. Germline CDR1 SGHRS, CDR2 YFSETQ. The CDR3 is 14 residues long. DNA for the CDR3: TGCGCCAGCAGCACTGGACAGGTACCGTACGAGCAGTACTTC. This encodes CASSTGQVPYEQYF.

The rearrangement joins TRBV7-8 to TRBJ1-6; 7 bases match TRBD1. The V gene's germline CDR1 is SGHVS and CDR2 FQNEAQ. Trimming took 5 bases from V and 5 from J; bases not matched to a gene: 9. CDR3 length: 16 residues. The CDR3 DNA sequence: TGTGCCAGCAGCGCCCGGTCGGGACAGAATAATTCACCCCTCCACTTT. It codes for CASSARSGQNNSPLHF.

This clone has just one count. The chain combines TRBV6-5 with TRBJ1-4; tentative D call: TRBD1 (6 bases). The germline V gene has CDR1 MNHEY and CDR2 SVGAGI. The CDR3 runs to 14 residues. V was pared by 5 bases and J by 0 bases, with 7 bases between. The CDR3 DNA is TGTGCCAGCAGTAGGACAGCAACTAATGAAAAACTGTTTTTT. This encodes CASSRTATNEKLFF.

This clone has only one observation. This sequence joins TRBV5-6 and TRBJ1-3; TRBD1 might be the D (5 bases). Looked up from germline, CDR1 is SGHDT and CDR2 is YYEEEE. The V and J ends lost 1 base and 4 bases respectively, with 12 bases between them. The CDR3 runs 15 residues. In DNA form, the CDR3 reads TGTGCCAGCAGCTTGCGGGGCCCGGGCGGAAACACCATATATTTT. Protein: CASSLRGPGGNTIYF.